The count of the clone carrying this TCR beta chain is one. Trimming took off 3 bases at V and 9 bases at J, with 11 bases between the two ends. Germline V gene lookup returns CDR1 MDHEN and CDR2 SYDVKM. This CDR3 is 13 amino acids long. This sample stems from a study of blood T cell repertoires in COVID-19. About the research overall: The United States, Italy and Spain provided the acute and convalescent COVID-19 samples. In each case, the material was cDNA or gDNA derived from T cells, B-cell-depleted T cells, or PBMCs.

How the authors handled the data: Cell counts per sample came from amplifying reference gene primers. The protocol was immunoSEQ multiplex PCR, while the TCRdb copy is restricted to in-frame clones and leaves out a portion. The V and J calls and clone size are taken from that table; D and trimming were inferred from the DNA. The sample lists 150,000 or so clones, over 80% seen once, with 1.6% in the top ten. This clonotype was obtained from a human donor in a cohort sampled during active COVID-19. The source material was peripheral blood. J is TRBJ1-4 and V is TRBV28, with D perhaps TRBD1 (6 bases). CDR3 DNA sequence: TGTGCCAGCAGTTTTGAGGACAGAAAAAAACTGTTTTTT. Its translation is CASSFEDRKKLFF.